One sample yielded the 32 T cell receptor beta chains listed below, sequenced in a study of T cells expressing NK-cell markers. TCRdb reprocessed the 5' RACE reads; each CDR3 protein has one entry and no DNA is given. In total, the table holds 550,000 or so distinct CDR3 sequences. Sequencing was performed on blood T cells: a sorted CD56 or NKG2C T cell subset, CD4+ or CD8+ T cells, or bulk PBMC T cells (not recorded which). Every receptor here comes from a man aged 18 to 30 in good health.

The rearrangement links TRBV7-2 to TRBJ2-1. The CDR3 is 11 amino acids. The germline CDR1 and CDR2 sequences are SGHTA and FQGNSA. The CDR3 region is CASTPRDEQFF.

V usage is TRBV5-4 and J usage is TRBJ1-4; TCRdb picks TRBD1, but there is no DNA to check that call. From germline, CDR1 is SGHNT and CDR2 YYREEE (reference sequence). CDR3 length: 14 amino acids. CDR3 sequence reads: CASSDRDRDEKLFF.

J is TRBJ2-3 and V is TRBV4-3. CDR3 length: 13 residues. Germline-derived CDR1 and CDR2 are LGHNA and YSLEER. The CDR3 is CASSQSLTDTQYF.

This chain uses TRBV25-1 with TRBJ2-5; TCRdb proposes TRBD2, but this gene call is untestable without DNA. CDR3 length: 16 residues. Germline V gene data show CDR1 as MGHDK and CDR2 as SYGVNS. The CDR3: CASRGTSGNRRETQYF. Filled out from reference TRBV25-1 and TRBJ2-5, the complete variable domain reads EADIYQTPRYLVIGTGKKITLECSQTMGHDKMYWYQQDPGMELHLIHYSYGVNSTEKGDLSSESTVSRIRTEHFPLTLESARPSHTSQYLCASRGTSGNRRETQYFGPGTRLLVL.

The V gene is TRBV24-1, the J gene TRBJ2-3; TCRdb lists TRBD2, though no DNA is available to test this call. Germline CDR1 is KGHDR and CDR2 is SFDVKD. This CDR3 region has 14 residues. CDR3 amino acids: CATSGLASTDTQYF.

The chain joins TRBV6-5 to TRBJ1-2. Germline V lookup: CDR1 MNHEY, CDR2 SVGAGI. The CDR3 loop spans 13 amino acids. CDR3 loop: CASSYMILGGYTF.

The CDR3 sequence is CATSDLGGGWNEQFF. V usage is TRBV24-1 and J usage is TRBJ2-1; TCRdb calls TRBD1, which cannot be checked without DNA. The CDR3 spans 15 residues. CDR1 KGHDR and CDR2 SFDVKD come from the germline V gene.

The chain links TRBV11-1 to TRBJ2-5. The CDR3 is made up of 12 amino acids. Germline CDR1 reads SGHAT; CDR2 reads FQDESV (reference sequence). The CDR3 is CASRQVGETQYF. The complete variable domain, with remaining parts taken from reference TRBV11-1 and TRBJ2-5, reads EAEVAQSPRYKITEKSQAVAFWCDPISGHATLYWYRQILGQGPELLVQFQDESVVDDSQLPKDRFSAERLKGVDSTLKIQPAELGDSAMYLCASRQVGETQYFGPGTRLLVL.

The chain joins TRBV21-1 to TRBJ1-1; TCRdb designates TRBD1, a call that cannot be tested without DNA. TRBV21-1 is flagged as a pseudogene. CDR3 length: 16 amino acids. CDR3 sequence: CASSKGAVGHNTEAFF.

V and J are TRBV18 and TRBJ2-1. The CDR3 runs to 18 residues. Looked up from germline, CDR1 is KGHSH and CDR2 is LQKENI. The CDR3 here is CASSPPIVSGNSYNEQFF.

The CDR3 spells CASSSRGTESYEQYF. The V call is TRBV12-3 or TRBV12-4, the J call TRBJ2-7; TCRdb calls TRBD1, which cannot be checked without DNA. This CDR3 is 15 amino acids long.

The V and J genes are TRBV24-1 and TRBJ1-4; TCRdb's D call of TRBD1 is untestable without DNA. This CDR3 has 14 amino acids. Germline CDR1 is KGHDR and CDR2 is SFDVKD. CDR3 region: CATSDPGTGEKLFF.

The V and J genes are TRBV6-1 and TRBJ2-1; TCRdb reports TRBD1, a call that lacks DNA to check it against. The germline V gene has CDR1 MNHNS and CDR2 SASEGT. The CDR3 consists of 14 residues. CDR3 in amino acids: CASHRTGDYNEQFF.

This rearrangement joins TRBV29-1 to TRBJ2-1; TCRdb's D call of TRBD2 is untestable without DNA. The germline gives CDR1 SQVTM, CDR2 ANQGSEA. The CDR3 has 16 residues. CDR3 residues: CSVDGLAGGTYNEQFF.

This CDR3 reads CATSDLSGGNEQFF. J is TRBJ2-1 and V is TRBV24-1; without DNA, the TCRdb call of TRBD2 cannot be checked. The CDR3 has 14 amino acids. Germline assignment: CDR1 KGHDR and CDR2 SFDVKD.

This chain uses TRBV12-3 or TRBV12-4 with TRBJ2-1; the TCRdb D gene call, TRBD2, has no DNA to confirm it. This CDR3 has 14 amino acids. CDR3 loop: CASRTSGSSNEQFF.

The genes are TRBV7-9 and TRBJ1-3. The CDR3 covers 16 residues. The germline gives CDR1 SEHNR, CDR2 FQNEAQ (reference sequence). CDR3 sequence reads: CASSLIAKVTGNTIYF.

The chain uses TRBV5-1 and TRBJ2-3. The CDR3 sequence is 15 residues long. Germline CDR1 SGHRS, CDR2 YFSETQ. The CDR3 sequence: CASSLAAKATDTQYF.

The chain uses TRBV6-5 and TRBJ1-6; the D call of TRBD1 rests on TCRdb alone, since no DNA is present to check it. This CDR3 spans 13 amino acids. Germline V gene lookup returns CDR1 MNHEY and CDR2 SVGAGI. The CDR3: CASSPGRGAPLHF.

J is TRBJ2-1 and V is TRBV20-1. This CDR3 spans 13 amino acids. Germline loops: CDR1 DFQATT, CDR2 SNEGSKA (reference sequence). The CDR3 is CSAPLGRPNEQFF.

This chain links TRBV7-6 with TRBJ1-1. The CDR3 spans 18 residues. Germline V CDR1 and CDR2: SGHVS, FNYEAQ. CDR3: CASSPKTYPVTSNTEAFF.

This rearrangement joins TRBV7-2 to TRBJ2-1; TCRdb picks TRBD1, but there is no DNA to check that call. There are 15 residues in the CDR3. Germline V gives CDR1 SGHTA, CDR2 FQGNSA. CDR3 loop: CASSLVAPSYNEQFF.

The chain joins TRBV4-2 to TRBJ2-7; TCRdb calls TRBD2, which cannot be checked without DNA. Germline lookup yields CDR1 LGHNA and CDR2 YNFKEQ. CDR3 length: 16 residues. This CDR3 is CASSPIAGGSSYEQYF.

The chain carries TRBV27 and TRBJ2-1; TCRdb names TRBD1, which stays unverified in the absence of DNA. The CDR3 length is 14 residues. Germline V lookup: CDR1 MNHEY, CDR2 SMNVEV (reference sequence). The CDR3 region is CASTWDSSYNEQFF.

The J gene is TRBJ2-2, the V gene TRBV19; the D gene TCRdb calls, TRBD1, cannot be checked with no DNA. CDR3 length: 16 residues. Per the germline V gene, CDR1 is LNHDA and CDR2 is SQIVND (reference sequence). The CDR3 is CASSMGGWRNTGELFF.

The V and J genes are TRBV27 and TRBJ2-1; the D call from TCRdb, TRBD2, cannot be confirmed without DNA. This CDR3 has 16 amino acids. Germline values: CDR1 MNHEY, CDR2 SMNVEV (reference sequence). CDR3 loop: CASSFGLAGDYNEQFF.

The rearrangement joins TRBV29-1 to TRBJ1-2; TCRdb's D call of TRBD1 is untestable without DNA. This CDR3 spans 14 amino acids. Germline V gene data show CDR1 as SQVTM and CDR2 as ANQGSEA. This CDR3 reads CSVDRTGGNYGYTF.

The chain joins TRBV4-1 to TRBJ1-5; absent DNA, TCRdb's TRBD1 call cannot be checked. Germline CDR1 reads MGHRA; CDR2 reads YSYEKL. This CDR3 has 16 amino acids. This CDR3 is CASSHMGQGLNQPQHF.

The CDR3 protein is CASSTGTRDTQYF. V and J are TRBV7-6 and TRBJ2-3. Germline loops: CDR1 SGHVS, CDR2 FNYEAQ. This CDR3 region has 13 residues.

The chain recombines TRBV12-3 or TRBV12-4 with TRBJ1-2; the TCRdb call, TRBD1, lacks DNA for checking. This CDR3 is built from 17 residues. The CDR3 spells CASRANRDRGRDYGYTF.

The chain combines TRBV7-2 with TRBJ1-1; TCRdb indicates TRBD1, and absent DNA this call remains unverified. This CDR3 is built from 12 residues. Germline V gene lookup returns CDR1 SGHTA and CDR2 FQGNSA. The CDR3 protein is CASRGANTEAFF. The full variable domain, in which reference TRBV7-2 and TRBJ1-1 provide the parts outside the CDR3, is GAGVSQSPSNKVTEKGKDVELRCDPISGHTALYWYRQSLGQGLEFLIYFQGNSAPDKSGLPSDRFSAERTGGSVSTLTIQRTQQEDSAVYLCASRGANTEAFFGQGTRLTVV.

The rearrangement joins TRBV9 to TRBJ1-2; without DNA, the TCRdb call of TRBD1 cannot be checked. The CDR3 spans 14 residues. Germline CDR1 is SGDLS and CDR2 is YYNGEE. The CDR3 sequence is CASSVGQGAGGYTF.